This TCR beta chain appears in the sequencing data of a study of PD-1 blockade in classical Hodgkin lymphoma. Study-wide points: Relative to healthy donors, newly diagnosed patients reportedly had lower baseline TCR diversity, which was reported as lower still in relapsed/refractory patients. Repertoire differences have undefined causes, possibly disease activity or prior therapy.

The time point here: cycle 4 day 1 (C4D1), after 6 weeks of nivolumab. Each and every patient relapsed after autologous stem cell transplantation, and patients got differing brentuximab vedotin exposure. This table comes from immunoSEQ multiplex PCR, and its TCRdb copy is limited to in-frame clones, with some not included. The sample yields fewer than 30,000 clones, 84% seen once. The CDR3 runs to 15 residues. Germline V gene lookup returns CDR1 SGHVS and CDR2 FNYEAQ. Trimming shortened V by 6 bases and J by 2 bases, and 17 bases separated the two germline ends. A note on this clone: The antigen remains unidentified.

The sequenced sample was peripheral blood mononuclear cells (PBMCs), obtained before the fourth cycle of nivolumab. The source is a human donor with classical Hodgkin lymphoma. The chain carries TRBV7-6 and TRBJ2-7; weak D call: TRBD2 (8 bases). This CDR3 is CASSSGTALPYEQYF. CDR3 nucleotides: TGTGCCAGCAGTAGCGGGACAGCGCTCCCCTACGAGCAGTACTTC.